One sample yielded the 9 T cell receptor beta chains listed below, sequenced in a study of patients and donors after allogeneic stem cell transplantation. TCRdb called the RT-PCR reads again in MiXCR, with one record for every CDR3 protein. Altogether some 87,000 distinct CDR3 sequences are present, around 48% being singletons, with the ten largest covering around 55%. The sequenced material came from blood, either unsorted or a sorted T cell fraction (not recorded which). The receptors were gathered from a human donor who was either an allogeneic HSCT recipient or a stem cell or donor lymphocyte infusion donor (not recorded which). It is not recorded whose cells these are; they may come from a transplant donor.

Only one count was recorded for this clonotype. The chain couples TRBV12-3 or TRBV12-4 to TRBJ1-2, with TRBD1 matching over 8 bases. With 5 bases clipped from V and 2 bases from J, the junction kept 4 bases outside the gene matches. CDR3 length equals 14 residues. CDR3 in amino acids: CASSRTGQNYGYTF. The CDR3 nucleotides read TGTGCCAGCAGTCGGACAGGGCAAAACTATGGCTACACCTTC.

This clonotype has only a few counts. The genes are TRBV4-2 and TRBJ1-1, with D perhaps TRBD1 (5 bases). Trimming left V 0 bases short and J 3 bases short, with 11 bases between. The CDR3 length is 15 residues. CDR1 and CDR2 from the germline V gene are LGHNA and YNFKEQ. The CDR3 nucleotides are TGTGCCAGCAGCCAAGAGATGACAGTCTACACTGAAGCTTTCTTT. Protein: CASSQEMTVYTEAFF.

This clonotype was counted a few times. For the CDR3, the DNA is TGTGCCAGCAGTTCCACACCCCCAGATCGGCACTATGGCTACACCTTC. It codes for CASSSTPPDRHYGYTF. The chain joins TRBV6-5 to TRBJ1-2, with D hard to call. V was cut by 4 bases and J by 3 bases, with 18 bases left in between. The CDR3 spans 16 residues. The V gene's germline CDR1 is MNHEY and CDR2 SVGAGI.

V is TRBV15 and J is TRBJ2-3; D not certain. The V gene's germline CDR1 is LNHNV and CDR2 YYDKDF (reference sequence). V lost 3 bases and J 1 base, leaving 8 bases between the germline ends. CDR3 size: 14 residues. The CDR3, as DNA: TGTGCCACCAGCAGGGGATGGGGCACAGATACGCAGTATTTT. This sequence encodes CATSRGWGTDTQYF.

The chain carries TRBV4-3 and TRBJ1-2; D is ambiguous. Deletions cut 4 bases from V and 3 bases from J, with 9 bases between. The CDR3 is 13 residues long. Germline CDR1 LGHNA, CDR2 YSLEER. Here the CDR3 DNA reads TGCGCCAGCAGCCGAAGTCGGGACTATGGCTACACCTTC. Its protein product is CASSRSRDYGYTF.

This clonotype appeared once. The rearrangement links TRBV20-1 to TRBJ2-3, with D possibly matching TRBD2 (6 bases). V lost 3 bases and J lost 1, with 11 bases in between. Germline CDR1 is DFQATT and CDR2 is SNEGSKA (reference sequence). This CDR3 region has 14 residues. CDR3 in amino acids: CSARRDRGTDTQYF. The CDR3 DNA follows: TGCAGTGCTAGGCGGGATAGGGGCACAGATACGCAGTATTTT.

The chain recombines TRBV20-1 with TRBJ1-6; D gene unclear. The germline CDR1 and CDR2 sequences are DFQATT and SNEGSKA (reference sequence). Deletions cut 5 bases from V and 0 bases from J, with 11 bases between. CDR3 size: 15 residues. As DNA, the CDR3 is TGCAGTGCTCCTAAACAGAGCTCCTATAATTCACCCCTCCACTTT. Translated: CSAPKQSSYNSPLHF.

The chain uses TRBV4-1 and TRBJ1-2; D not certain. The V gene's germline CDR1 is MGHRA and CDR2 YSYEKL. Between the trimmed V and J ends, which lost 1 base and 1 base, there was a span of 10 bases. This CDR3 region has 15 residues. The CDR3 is CASSQGGGSNYGYTF. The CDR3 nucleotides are TGCGCCAGCAGCCAAGGGGGTGGTAGTAACTATGGCTACACCTTC.

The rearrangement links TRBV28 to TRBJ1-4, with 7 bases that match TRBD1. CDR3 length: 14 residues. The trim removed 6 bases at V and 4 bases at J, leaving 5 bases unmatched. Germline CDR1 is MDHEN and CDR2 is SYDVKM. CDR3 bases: TGTGCCAGCAGCCCGGGACAGATTAATGAAAAACTGTTTTTT. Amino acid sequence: CASSPGQINEKLFF. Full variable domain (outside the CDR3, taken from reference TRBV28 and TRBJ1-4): DVKVTQSSRYLVKRTGEKVFLECVQDMDHENMFWYRQDPGLGLRLIYFSYDVKMKEKGDIPEGYSVSREKKERFSLILESASTNQTSMYLCASSPGQINEKLFFGSGTQLSVL.